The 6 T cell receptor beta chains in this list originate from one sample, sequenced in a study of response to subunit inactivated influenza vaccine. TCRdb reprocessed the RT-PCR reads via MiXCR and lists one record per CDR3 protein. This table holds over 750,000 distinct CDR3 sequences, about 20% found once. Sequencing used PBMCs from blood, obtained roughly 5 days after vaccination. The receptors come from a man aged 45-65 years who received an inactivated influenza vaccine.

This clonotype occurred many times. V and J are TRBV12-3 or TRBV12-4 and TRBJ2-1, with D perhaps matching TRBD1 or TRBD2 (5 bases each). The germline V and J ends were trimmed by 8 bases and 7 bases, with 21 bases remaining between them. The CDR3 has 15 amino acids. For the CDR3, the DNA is TGTGCCAGCCAGGACCGGGACCCGCCCTGGAATGAGCAGTTCTTC. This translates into CASQDRDPPWNEQFF.

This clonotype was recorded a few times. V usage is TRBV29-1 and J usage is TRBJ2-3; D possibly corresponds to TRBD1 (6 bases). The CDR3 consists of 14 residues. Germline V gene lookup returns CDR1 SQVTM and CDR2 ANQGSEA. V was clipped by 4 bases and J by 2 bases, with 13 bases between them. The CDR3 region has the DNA TGCAGCGTTGCAGGGGCGCCTTTCACAGATACGCAGTATTTT. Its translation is CSVAGAPFTDTQYF.

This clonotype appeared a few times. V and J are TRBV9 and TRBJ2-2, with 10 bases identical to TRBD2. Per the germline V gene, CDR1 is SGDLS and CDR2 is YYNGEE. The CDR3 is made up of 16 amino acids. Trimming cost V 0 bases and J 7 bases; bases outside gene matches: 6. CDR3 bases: TGTGCCAGCAGCGTAGCATCTAGCGGGAGCTTCGGGGAGCTGTTTTTT. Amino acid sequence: CASSVASSGSFGELFF.

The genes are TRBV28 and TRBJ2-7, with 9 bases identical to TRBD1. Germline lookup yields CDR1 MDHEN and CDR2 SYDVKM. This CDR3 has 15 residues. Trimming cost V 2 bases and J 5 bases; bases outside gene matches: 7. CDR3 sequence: CASSLGGTGKDEQYF. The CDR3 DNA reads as TGTGCCAGCAGTTTAGGGGGGACAGGGAAGGACGAGCAGTACTTC.

The CDR3 DNA reads as TGTGCCAGCAGCTTATTCGGGTCTGAAGCTTTCTTT. This sequence encodes CASSLFGSEAFF. The chain joins TRBV7-8 to TRBJ1-1; unclear D gene. In germline, CDR1 is SGHVS, CDR2 FQNEAQ. The V gene lost 2 bases and the J gene lost 6 bases, with 7 bases spanning the gap. The CDR3 is 12 residues long. Combining the CDR3 with reference TRBV7-8 and TRBJ1-1 gives the whole variable domain GAGVSQSPRYKVAKRGQDVALRCDPISGHVSLFWYQQALGQGPEFLTYFQNEAQLDKSGLPSDRFFAERPEGSVSTLKIQRTQQEDSAVYLCASSLFGSEAFFGQGTRLTVV.

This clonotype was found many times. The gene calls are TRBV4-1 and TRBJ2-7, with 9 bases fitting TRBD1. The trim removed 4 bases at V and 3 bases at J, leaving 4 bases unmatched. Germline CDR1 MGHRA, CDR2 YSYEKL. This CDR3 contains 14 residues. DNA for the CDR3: TGCGCCAGCAGCCCCGGGACAGGGCGCTACGAGCAGTACTTC. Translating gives CASSPGTGRYEQYF.